This TCR beta chain was captured in a study of blood T cell repertoires in COVID-19. Study as a whole: Whether acute or convalescent, the COVID-19 samples came from the United States, Italy and Spain.

This clone was seen a handful of times. The germline V and J ends were trimmed by 8 bases and 5 bases, with 24 bases remaining between them. The CDR3 covers 16 residues. Germline CDR1 is SNHLY and CDR2 is FYNNEI. The data were produced by immunoSEQ multiplex PCR, yet TCRdb's version contains in-frame clones alone and is incomplete. In the table there are approximately 200,000 clones, roughly 90% of which are singletons. The chain couples TRBV2 to TRBJ2-5; a weak D match, TRBD2 (6 bases). The TCR comes from a man aged 65 to 85 with acute or convalescent COVID-19. Sequencing was carried out using peripheral blood. DNA of the CDR3: TGTGCCAGCGGCCGAGACGGGGGAGGAGGCGGGGAGACCCAGTACTTC. Translated, it gives CASGRDGGGGGETQYF.